The sequence of this TCR beta chain was determined in a study of blood T cell repertoires in COVID-19. Study-level information: Whether acute or convalescent, the COVID-19 samples came from the United States, Italy and Spain.

V lost 2 bases to trimming and J lost 1 base; unmatched junction nucleotides: 9. CDR1 SGHKS and CDR2 YYEKEE come from the germline V gene (reference sequence). The CDR3 is 19 amino acids. Original analysis: Reference gene primer amplification gave estimated nucleated cell counts. Measured with immunoSEQ multiplex PCR; TCRdb has only the in-frame clones, and not every one. V and J calls and clone size are as listed in that table; D and trimming were resolved from the DNA. The repertoire has under 200,000 clones, around 85% of them found once; the top ten carry about 5.3%. This clone came up a few times. Participants were aged about 18 to 89 years, lived in under 30 US areas, and enrolled virtually. Allocation to cohorts depended on clinical history reported by the participants.

This clonotype was sampled from a woman in her thirties or forties with acute COVID-19. Sequences were obtained from PBMCs or T cells enriched from blood (not recorded which). This chain uses TRBV5-5 with TRBJ2-1; 13 bases map to TRBD2. The CDR3 spells CASSLVEGLAGASYNEQFF. The CDR3 coding sequence is TGTGCCAGCAGCTTAGTGGAAGGACTAGCGGGAGCATCCTACAATGAGCAGTTCTTC.